This T cell receptor (beta chain) comes out of a study of T cell responses to AZD1222 COVID-19 vaccine. This clone was recorded only once. Assay: immunoSEQ multiplex PCR; the TCRdb copy retains only in-frame clones and omits some. This table has 100,000 to 150,000 clones, around 85% appearing once. Trimming removed 7 bases at V and 4 bases at J, with 15 bases between. The length of the CDR3 is 14 residues. Looked up from germline, CDR1 is SNHLY and CDR2 is FYNNEI. The chain joins TRBV2 to TRBJ2-3, with D maybe TRBD2 (5 bases). The specimen comprised peripheral blood, sampled on day 0 of AZD1222 vaccination. The sequence was obtained from an adult in good health. The CDR3 coding sequence is TGTGCCAGCACCACGAGGGCTCCGGCAGATACGCAGTATTTT. Residues: CASTTRAPADTQYF.